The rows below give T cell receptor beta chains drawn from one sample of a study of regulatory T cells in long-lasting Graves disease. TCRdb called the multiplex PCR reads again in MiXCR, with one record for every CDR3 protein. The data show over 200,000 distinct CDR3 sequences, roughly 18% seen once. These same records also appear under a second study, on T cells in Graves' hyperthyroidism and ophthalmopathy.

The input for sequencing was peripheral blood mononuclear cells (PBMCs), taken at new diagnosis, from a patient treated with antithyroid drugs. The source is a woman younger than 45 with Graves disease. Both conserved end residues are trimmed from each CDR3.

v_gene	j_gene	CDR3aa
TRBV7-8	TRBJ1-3	ASRAEEWLSGNTIY
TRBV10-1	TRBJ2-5	ASSESHGGETQY
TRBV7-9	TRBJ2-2	ASSPTGGPGELF
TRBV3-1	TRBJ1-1	ASGGQGIAEAF
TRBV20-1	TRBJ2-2	SARASGGAVTGELF
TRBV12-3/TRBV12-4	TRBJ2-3	ASRLTDTQC
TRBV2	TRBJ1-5	ASSEDRGLSNQPQH
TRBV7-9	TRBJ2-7	ASSSGQSKYEQY
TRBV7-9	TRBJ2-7	ASSFGQDRYEQY
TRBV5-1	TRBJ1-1	ASSFRPESNTEAF
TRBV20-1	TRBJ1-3	SATARGIGNTIY
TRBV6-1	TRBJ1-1	ASSEARVQEAF
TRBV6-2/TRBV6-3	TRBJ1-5	ASSYYQGNQPQH
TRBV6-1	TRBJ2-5	AGGGRRETQY